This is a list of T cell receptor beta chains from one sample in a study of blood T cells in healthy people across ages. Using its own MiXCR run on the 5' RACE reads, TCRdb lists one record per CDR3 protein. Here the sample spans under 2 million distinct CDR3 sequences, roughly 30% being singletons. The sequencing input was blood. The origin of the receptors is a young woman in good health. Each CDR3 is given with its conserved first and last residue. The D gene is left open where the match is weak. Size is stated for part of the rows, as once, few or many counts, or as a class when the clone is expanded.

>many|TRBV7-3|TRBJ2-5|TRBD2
TGTGCCAGCAGCCAACTAGCGAGTGAGACCCAGTACTTC
CASSQLASETQYF
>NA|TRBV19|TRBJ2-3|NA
TGTGCCAGTAGTAGGTTCAGGGGAACAGATACGCAGTATTTT
CASSRFRGTDTQYF
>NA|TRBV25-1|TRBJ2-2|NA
TGTGCCAGCGGTGAATCCATTTCGAGGGGAGCGGGCACCGGGGAGCTGTTTTTT
CASGESISRGAGTGELFF
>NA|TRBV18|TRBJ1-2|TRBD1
TGTGCCAGCTCACCACCAGGGACAGGTGGGAACTATGGCTACACCTTC
CASSPPGTGGNYGYTF
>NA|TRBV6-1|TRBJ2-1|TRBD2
TGTGCCAGCAGAGGCATAGCGGGAATTCAGTCCTACAATGAGCAGTTCTTC
CASRGIAGIQSYNEQFF
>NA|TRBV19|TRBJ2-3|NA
TGTGCCAGTAGTCAACCCAGGGGGGTTGCGACAGATACGCAGTATTTT
CASSQPRGVATDTQYF
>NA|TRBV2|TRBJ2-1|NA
TGTGCCATCTCGAGCCGGTTCTTC
CAISSRFF
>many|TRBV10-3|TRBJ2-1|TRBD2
TGTGCCATCAGGGGAGCGGGAGGGCTCAATGAGCAGTTCTTC
CAIRGAGGLNEQFF
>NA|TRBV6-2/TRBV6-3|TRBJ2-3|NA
TGTGCCAGCAGTTTTCATATGAGGGAGAGAGGTAAAGATACGCAGTATTTT
CASSFHMRERGKDTQYF
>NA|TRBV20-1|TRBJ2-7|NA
TGCAGTGCCGACGGACCCACCGGCTACGAGCAGTACTTC
CSADGPTGYEQYF
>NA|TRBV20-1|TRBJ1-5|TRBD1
TGCAGTTCCCCCTCCGGGACAGGGCCAAATCAGCCCCAGCATTTT
CSSPSGTGPNQPQHF
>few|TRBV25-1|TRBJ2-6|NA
TGTGCCAGCAGTGAATGGAACTCTGGGGCCAACGTCCTGACTTTC
CASSEWNSGANVLTF
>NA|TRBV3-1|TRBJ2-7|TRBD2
TGTGCCAGCAGCCAAGATGGTAGCGGGTACTCCTACGAGCAGTACTTC
CASSQDGSGYSYEQYF
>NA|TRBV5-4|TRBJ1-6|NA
TGTGCCAGCAGCCAACTGGGGAATTCACCCCGCCACTTT
CASSQLGNSPRHF
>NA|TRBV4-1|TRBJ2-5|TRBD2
TGCGCCAGCCGATCCGGGACTAGCGTGGAGACCCAGTACTTC
CASRSGTSVETQYF
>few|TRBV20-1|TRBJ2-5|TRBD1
TGCAGTGCTAGAAGATTTATGAGACAGGGGGTTTTGGAGACCCAGTACTTC
CSARRFMRQGVLETQYF
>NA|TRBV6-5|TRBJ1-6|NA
TGTGCCAGCAGCCCCCGGGACCCAGATTCACCCCTCCACTTT
CASSPRDPDSPLHF
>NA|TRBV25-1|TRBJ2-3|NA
TGTGCCAGCAGTGCGAGTTGGTTTGGCACAGATACGCAGTATTTT
CASSASWFGTDTQYF
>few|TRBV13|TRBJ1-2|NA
TGTGCCAGCAGCCCGCGTTCGGCAGGCCACTTAGTGGGCTACACCTTC
CASSPRSAGHLVGYTF
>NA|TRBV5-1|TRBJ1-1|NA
TGCGCCAGCAGCTACCGTGACGGAGGTGGCACTGAAGCTTTCTTT
CASSYRDGGGTEAFF
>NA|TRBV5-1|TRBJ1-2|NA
TGCGCCAGCAGCCCGAGGGGGGGAAGTTACTATGGCTACACCTTC
CASSPRGGSYYGYTF
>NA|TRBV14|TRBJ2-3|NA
TGTGCCAGCAGTCCCCTCACCACCCGTCGGGGAGATACGCAGTATTTT
CASSPLTTRRGDTQYF
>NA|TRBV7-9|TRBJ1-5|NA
TGTGCCAGCAGCTTCGGGGACGGGGGTGCAGGAAAAGATCAGCCCCAGCATTTT
CASSFGDGGAGKDQPQHF
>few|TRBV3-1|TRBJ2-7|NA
TGTGCCAGCAGCCAAGAACCATCCAGGGCCTACGAGCAGTACTTC
CASSQEPSRAYEQYF
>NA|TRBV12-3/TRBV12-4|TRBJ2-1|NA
TGTGCCAGCAGGGGACATGAGCAGTTCTTC
CASRGHEQFF
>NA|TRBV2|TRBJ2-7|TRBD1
TGTGCCATACACAGGGGGACGAGCGAGCAGTACTTC
CAIHRGTSEQYF
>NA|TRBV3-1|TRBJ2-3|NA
TGTGCCAGCAGCCAAGACGGGGCGGAGAGGGGCACAGATACGCAGTATTTT
CASSQDGAERGTDTQYF
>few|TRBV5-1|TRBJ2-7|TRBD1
TGCGCCAGCAGCTTGTCCGGACAGGGGGCTAAACGTCCCTACGAGCAGTACTTC
CASSLSGQGAKRPYEQYF
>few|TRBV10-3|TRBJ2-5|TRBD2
TGTGCCATCAGTGAGCGGACTAGCGGGAAAGAGACCCAGTACTTC
CAISERTSGKETQYF
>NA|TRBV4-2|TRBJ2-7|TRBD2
TGTGCCAGCAGCCAAGAGGGACTAGGAGTCTACGAGCAGTACTTC
CASSQEGLGVYEQYF
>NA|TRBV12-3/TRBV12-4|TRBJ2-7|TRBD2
TGTGCCAGCAGTCCGTTAGCGGGAGGGCCTCGCGAGCAGTACTTC
CASSPLAGGPREQYF
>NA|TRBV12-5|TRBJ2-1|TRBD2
TGTGCTAGTGGTTCGGCCGGGACTAGCGGTTACAATGAGCAGTTCTTC
CASGSAGTSGYNEQFF
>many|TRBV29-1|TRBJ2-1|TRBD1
TGCAGCGTTGAACAAACAGGGGGAAGCTCCTACAATGAGCAGTTCTTC
CSVEQTGGSSYNEQFF
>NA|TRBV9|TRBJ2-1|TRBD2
TGTGCCAGCAGCGACCCCGGGCGGGGGGCCTCCTACAATGAGCAGTTCTTC
CASSDPGRGASYNEQFF
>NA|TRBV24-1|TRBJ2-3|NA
TGTGCCACCAGTGACACCAGGGAAGGGACAGATACGCAGTATTTT
CATSDTREGTDTQYF
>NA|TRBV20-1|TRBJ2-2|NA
TGCAGTGCTAGACTCCCTTTTGAGGGGAACACCGGGGAGCTGTTTTTT
CSARLPFEGNTGELFF
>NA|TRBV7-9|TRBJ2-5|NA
TGTGCCGGCAGCTTATCCTTGGGGGCCGGGGAGACCCAGTACTTC
CAGSLSLGAGETQYF
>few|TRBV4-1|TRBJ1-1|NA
TGCGCCAGCAGCCAAGCGTCCAGGGCGGACACTGAAGCTTTCTTT
CASSQASRADTEAFF
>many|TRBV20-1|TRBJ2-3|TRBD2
TGCAGTGCGCTTCTAGCGGGGGGCCCGAATATCCAAACAGATACGCAGTATTTT
CSALLAGGPNIQTDTQYF
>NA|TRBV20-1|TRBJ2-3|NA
TGCAGTGCTAGCGGGAAAACAGATACGCAGTATTTT
CSASGKTDTQYF
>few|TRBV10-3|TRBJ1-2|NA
TGTGCCATCGGTTTGGCGGCTAACTATGGCTACACCTTC
CAIGLAANYGYTF
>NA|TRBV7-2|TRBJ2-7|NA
TGCGCCAGCAGCTTAGAAGGACTACCTTCCCCTTACGAGCAGTACTTC
CASSLEGLPSPYEQYF
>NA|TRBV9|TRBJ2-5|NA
TGTGCCAGCAGCGTAGGGGGCGCAACCCAAGAGACCCAGGACTTC
CASSVGGATQETQDF
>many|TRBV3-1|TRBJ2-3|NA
TGCGCCAGCAGCCAAGAGGGCTTCACAGATACGCAGTATTTT
CASSQEGFTDTQYF
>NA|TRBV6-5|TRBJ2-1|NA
TGTGCCACCATGTTGCGGGCGGGCAATGAGCAGTTCTTC
CATMLRAGNEQFF
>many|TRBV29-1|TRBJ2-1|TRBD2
TGCAGCGTTGGAAGGGGGACTAGCGGGGGGGCAAATGAGCAGTTCTTC
CSVGRGTSGGANEQFF
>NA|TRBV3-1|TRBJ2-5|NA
TGTGCCAGCAGCCAAGGTGTAGGTCCCCGCCAACAGTACTTC
CASSQGVGPRQQYF
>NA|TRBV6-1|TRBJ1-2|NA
TGTGCCAGCAGTGCCCTCGGGACGGTTACTTCGTATGGCTACACCTTC
CASSALGTVTSYGYTF
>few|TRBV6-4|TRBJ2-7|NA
TGTGCCAGCATTTCCCGGGGGCTCGCCTACGAGCAGTACTTC
CASISRGLAYEQYF
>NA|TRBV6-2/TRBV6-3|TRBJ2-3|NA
TGTGCCAGCAAGAGAGGGAGAAGGGATATGCAGTATTTT
CASKRGRRDMQYF
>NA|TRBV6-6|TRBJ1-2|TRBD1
TGTGCCAGCACTAAGCAGGGGGCGGGTGGCTACACCTTC
CASTKQGAGGYTF
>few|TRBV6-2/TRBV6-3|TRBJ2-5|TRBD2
TGTGCCAGCACTCCCCCTGGGACTAGCGCGACCCAGTACTTC
CASTPPGTSATQYF
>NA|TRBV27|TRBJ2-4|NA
TGTGCCAGCAGTTTAGGGTTCGGAGCCAAAAACATTCAGTACTTC
CASSLGFGAKNIQYF
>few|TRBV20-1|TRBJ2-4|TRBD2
TGCAGTGCCCCACCGGGACTAGCGGGACAAATCCTAGCCAAAAACATTCAGTACTTC
CSAPPGLAGQILAKNIQYF